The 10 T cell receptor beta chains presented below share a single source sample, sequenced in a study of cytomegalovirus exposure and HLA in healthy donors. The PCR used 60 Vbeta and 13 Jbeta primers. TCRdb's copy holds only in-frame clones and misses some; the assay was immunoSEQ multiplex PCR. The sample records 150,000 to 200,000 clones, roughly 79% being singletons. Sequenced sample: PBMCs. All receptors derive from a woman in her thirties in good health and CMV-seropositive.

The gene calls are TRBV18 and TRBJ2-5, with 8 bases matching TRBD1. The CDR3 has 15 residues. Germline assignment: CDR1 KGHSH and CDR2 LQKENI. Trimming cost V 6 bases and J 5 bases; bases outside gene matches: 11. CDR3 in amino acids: CASSHGQGFWETQYF. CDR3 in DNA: TGTGCCAGCTCTCACGGACAGGGATTTTGGGAGACCCAGTACTTC.

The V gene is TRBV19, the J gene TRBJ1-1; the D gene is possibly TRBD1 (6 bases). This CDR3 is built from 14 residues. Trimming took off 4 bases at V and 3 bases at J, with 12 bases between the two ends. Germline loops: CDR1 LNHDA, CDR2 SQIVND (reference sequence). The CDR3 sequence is CASSKRGQDTEAFF. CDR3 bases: TGTGCCAGTAGTAAGAGGGGACAAGACACTGAAGCTTTCTTT.

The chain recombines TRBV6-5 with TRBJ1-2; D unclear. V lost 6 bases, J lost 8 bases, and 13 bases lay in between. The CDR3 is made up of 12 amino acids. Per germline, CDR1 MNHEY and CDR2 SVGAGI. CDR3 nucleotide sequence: TGTGCCAGCAGGAGGCCTGGGAGGGGCTACACCTTC. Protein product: CASRRPGRGYTF.

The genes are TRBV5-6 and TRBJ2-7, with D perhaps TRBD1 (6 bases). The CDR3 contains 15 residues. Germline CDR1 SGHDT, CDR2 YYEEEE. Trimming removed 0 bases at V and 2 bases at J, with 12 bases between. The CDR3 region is CASSLDRDETYEQYF. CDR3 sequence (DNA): TGTGCCAGCAGCTTGGACAGGGACGAAACCTACGAGCAGTACTTC.

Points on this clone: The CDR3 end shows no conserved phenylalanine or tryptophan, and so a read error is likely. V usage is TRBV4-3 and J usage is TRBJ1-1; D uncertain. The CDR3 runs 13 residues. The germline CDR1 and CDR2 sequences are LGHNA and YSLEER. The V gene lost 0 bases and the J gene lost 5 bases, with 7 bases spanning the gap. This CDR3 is CASSQEWRTEAFL. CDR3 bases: TGCGCCAGCAGCCAAGAGTGGCGGACTGAAGCTTTCCTT.

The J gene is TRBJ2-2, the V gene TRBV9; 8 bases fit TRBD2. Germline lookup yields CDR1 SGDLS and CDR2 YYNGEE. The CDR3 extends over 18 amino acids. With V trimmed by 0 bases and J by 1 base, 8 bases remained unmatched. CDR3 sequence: CASSVAPAGAGNTGELFF. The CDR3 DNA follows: TGTGCCAGCAGCGTAGCCCCAGCGGGGGCCGGGAACACCGGGGAGCTGTTTTTT.

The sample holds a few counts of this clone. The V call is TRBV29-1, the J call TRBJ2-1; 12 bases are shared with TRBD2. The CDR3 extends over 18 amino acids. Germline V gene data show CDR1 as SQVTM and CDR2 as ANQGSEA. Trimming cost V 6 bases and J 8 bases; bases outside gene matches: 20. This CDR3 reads CSVRGLTSGRAAYDEQFF. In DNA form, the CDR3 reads TGCAGCGTGAGGGGCCTGACTAGCGGGAGAGCGGCGTACGATGAGCAGTTCTTC.

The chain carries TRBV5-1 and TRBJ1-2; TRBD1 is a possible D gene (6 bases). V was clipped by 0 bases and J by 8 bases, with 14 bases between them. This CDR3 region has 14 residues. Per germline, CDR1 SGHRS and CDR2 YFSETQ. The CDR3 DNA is TGCGCCAGCAGCTTGGTTCAGCCAGGGGCAGGCTACACCTTC. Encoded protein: CASSLVQPGAGYTF.

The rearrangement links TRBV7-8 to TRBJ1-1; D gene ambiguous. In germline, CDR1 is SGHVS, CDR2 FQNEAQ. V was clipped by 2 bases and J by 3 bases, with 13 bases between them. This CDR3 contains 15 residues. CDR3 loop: CASSLSSFPDTEAFF. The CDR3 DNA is TGTGCCAGCAGCTTATCGTCGTTTCCTGACACTGAAGCTTTCTTT.

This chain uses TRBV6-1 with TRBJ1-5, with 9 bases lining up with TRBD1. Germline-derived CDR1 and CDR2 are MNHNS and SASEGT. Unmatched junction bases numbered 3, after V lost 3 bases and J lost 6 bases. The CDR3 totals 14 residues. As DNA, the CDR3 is TGTGCCAGCAGTGAGGACAGGGGATCTCAGCCCCAGCATTTT. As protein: CASSEDRGSQPQHF.